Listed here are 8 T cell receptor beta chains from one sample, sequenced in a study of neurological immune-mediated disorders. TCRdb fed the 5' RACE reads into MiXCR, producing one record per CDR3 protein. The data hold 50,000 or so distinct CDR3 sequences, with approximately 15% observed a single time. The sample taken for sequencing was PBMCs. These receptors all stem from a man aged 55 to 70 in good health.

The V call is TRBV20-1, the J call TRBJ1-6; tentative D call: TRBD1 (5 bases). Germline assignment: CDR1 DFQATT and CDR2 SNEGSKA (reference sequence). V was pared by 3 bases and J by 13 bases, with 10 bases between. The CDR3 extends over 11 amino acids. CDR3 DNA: TGCAGTGCTAGGGGGGAGACCCCCCTCCACTTT. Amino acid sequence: CSARGETPLHF.

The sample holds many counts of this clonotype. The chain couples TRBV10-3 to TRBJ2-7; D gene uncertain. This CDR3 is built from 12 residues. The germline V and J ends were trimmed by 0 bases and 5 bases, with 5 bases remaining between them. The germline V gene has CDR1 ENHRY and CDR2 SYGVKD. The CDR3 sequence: CAISESLNEQYF. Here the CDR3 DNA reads TGTGCCATCAGTGAGTCGCTGAACGAGCAGTACTTC.

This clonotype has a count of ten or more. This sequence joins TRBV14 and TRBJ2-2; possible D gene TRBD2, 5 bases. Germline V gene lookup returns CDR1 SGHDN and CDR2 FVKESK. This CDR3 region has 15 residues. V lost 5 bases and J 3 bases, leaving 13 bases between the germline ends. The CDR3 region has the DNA TGTGCCAGCAGCGATAATCTAGCCTACACCGGGGAGCTGTTTTTT. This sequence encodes CASSDNLAYTGELFF. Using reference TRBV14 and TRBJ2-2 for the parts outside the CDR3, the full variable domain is EAGVTQFPSHSVIEKGQTVTLRCDPISGHDNLYWYRRVMGKEIKFLLHFVKESKQDESGMPNNRFLAERTGGTYSTLKVQPAELEDSGVYFCASSDNLAYTGELFFGEGSRLTVL.

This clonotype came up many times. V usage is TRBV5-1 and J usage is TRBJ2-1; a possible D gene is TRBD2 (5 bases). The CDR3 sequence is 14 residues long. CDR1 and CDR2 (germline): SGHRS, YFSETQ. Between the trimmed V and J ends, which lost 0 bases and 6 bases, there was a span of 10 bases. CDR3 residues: CASSLALATNEQFF. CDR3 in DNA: TGCGCCAGCAGCTTGGCCCTAGCTACCAATGAGCAGTTCTTC.

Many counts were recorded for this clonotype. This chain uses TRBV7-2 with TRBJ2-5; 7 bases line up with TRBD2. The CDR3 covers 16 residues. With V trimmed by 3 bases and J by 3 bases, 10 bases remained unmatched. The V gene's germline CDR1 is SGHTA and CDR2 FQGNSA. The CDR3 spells CASSFRGGPGKETQYF. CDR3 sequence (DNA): TGTGCCAGCAGCTTCCGGGGAGGGCCAGGGAAAGAGACCCAGTACTTC.

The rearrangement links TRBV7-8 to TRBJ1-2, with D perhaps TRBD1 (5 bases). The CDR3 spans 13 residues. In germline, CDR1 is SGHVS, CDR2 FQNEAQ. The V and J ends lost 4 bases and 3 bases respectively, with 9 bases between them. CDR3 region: CASSWGRDYGYTF. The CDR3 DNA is TGTGCCAGCAGCTGGGGGAGGGACTATGGCTACACCTTC. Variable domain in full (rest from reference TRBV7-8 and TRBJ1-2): GAGVSQSPRYKVAKRGQDVALRCDPISGHVSLFWYQQALGQGPEFLTYFQNEAQLDKSGLPSDRFFAERPEGSVSTLKIQRTQQEDSAVYLCASSWGRDYGYTFGSGTRLTVV.

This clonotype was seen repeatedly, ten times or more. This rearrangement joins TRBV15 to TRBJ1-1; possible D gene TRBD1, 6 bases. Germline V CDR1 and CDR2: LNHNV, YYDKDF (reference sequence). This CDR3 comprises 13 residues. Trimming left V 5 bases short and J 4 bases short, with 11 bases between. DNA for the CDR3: TGTGCCACCAGCTGGGGGGCGCGCACTGAAGCTTTCTTT. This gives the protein CATSWGARTEAFF. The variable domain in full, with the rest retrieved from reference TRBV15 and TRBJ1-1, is DAMVIQNPRYQVTQFGKPVTLSCSQTLNHNVMYWYQQKSSQAPKLLFHYYDKDFNNEADTPDNFQSRRPNTSFCFLDIRSPGLGDTAMYLCATSWGARTEAFFGQGTRLTVV.

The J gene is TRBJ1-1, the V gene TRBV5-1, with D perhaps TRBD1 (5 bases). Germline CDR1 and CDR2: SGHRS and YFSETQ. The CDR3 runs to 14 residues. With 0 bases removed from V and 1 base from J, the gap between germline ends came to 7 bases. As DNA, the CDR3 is TGCGCCAGCAGCTTGGCGGGGACGAACACTGAAGCTTTCTTT. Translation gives CASSLAGTNTEAFF.